This T cell receptor beta chain was identified in a study of glioma-infiltrating T cells. About the research overall: About 1.1 million peripheral T cells were targeted at 4.5- to 10-fold coverage.

Notes on this clonotype: The antigen remains unidentified.

Study outcomes and limitations: Shared blood CDR3 signature motifs marked patients with low tissue-blood divergence. Only very few CDR3 sequences appeared in both tissue and blood. Gliomas, especially low-grade, showed above-expected tissue-blood divergence; non-neoplastic patients showed below.

Using RNA template, CDR3s of TCR alpha and beta were amplified with iRepertoire arm-PCR. TCRdb itself ran the multiplex PCR reads through MiXCR, one entry per CDR3 protein. The table has more than 350,000 distinct CDR3 sequences, 41% seen once. Germline values: CDR1 KGHSH, CDR2 LQKENI. V was cut by 0 bases and J by 12 bases, with 16 bases left in between. This CDR3 has 14 residues. The sequenced sample was glioma tissue, nonneoplastic brain tissue, or PBMCs (not recorded which). The chain employs TRBV18 and TRBJ2-3; D is possibly TRBD2 (6 bases). The receptor comes from a human donor with low-grade glioma or glioblastoma, undergoing nonglioma brain surgery, or in good health (not recorded which). CDR3 in DNA: TGTGCCAGCTCACCACCCGGGACTCCCCAATTCCAGTATTTT. It yields the protein CASSPPGTPQFQYF.